Only a few counts were recorded for the clone carrying this T cell receptor (beta chain). Its target is unknown. This CDR3 spans 14 amino acids. V was trimmed by 5 bases and J by 9 bases, leaving 17 bases between them. Germline loops: CDR1 SGHVS, CDR2 FNYEAQ. TCRdb re-analysed the reads in MiXCR, keeping a single row per CDR3 protein. In the table there are 100,000 to 150,000 distinct CDR3 sequences, 20% to 30% of which are singletons. The data are from a study of T cell repertoires in cytomegalovirus infection. The origin of this receptor is a human donor in good health (CMV status not recorded). Some clones in this sample may be carry-over from other donors' samples. Sequencing input: PBMCs, sequenced either directly or after in vitro stimulation (not recorded which). The chain links TRBV7-6 to TRBJ2-1, with D perhaps TRBD1 or TRBD2 (5 bases each). The CDR3 loop reads CASSTGPEGPEQFF. The CDR3 DNA reads as TGTGCCAGCAGCACGGGACCCGAGGGCCCTGAGCAGTTCTTC. Combining the CDR3 with reference TRBV7-6 and TRBJ2-1 gives the whole variable domain GAGVSQSPRYKVTKRGQDVALRCDPISGHVSLYWYRQALGQGPEFLTYFNYEAQQDKSGLPNDRFSAERPEGSISTLTIQRTEQRDSAMYRCASSTGPEGPEQFFGPGTRLTVL.